Following are 18 T cell receptor beta chains from one sample sequenced in a study of OX40 agonist ivuxolimab in advanced cancers. Clones were read by immunoSEQ multiplex PCR, and TCRdb kept only the in-frame ones, dropping some. The sample has 70,000 to 95,000 clones; roughly 85% are singletons. This specimen was CD4+ or CD8+ T cells sorted from blood, taken in a trial of the OX40 agonist ivuxolimab. Receptor source: an adult with an advanced solid tumor such as melanoma, head and neck, liver or kidney cancer.

CDR3 DNA: TGTGCCAGCAGCTTTTCAGGGGGCTGGGACACTGAAGCTTTCTTT. It codes for CASSFSGGWDTEAFF. The genes are TRBV11-2 and TRBJ1-1, with 8 bases fitting TRBD1. CDR3 length equals 15 residues. With V trimmed by 3 bases and J by 3 bases, 6 bases remained unmatched. In germline, CDR1 is SGHAT, CDR2 FQNNGV.

V usage is TRBV6-1 and J usage is TRBJ2-7; 11 positions match TRBD1. The CDR3 sequence is 15 residues long. Germline CDR1 reads MNHNS; CDR2 reads SASEGT. Germline trimming cut 3 bases from V and 3 bases from J; bases unmatched to any gene: 4. The CDR3 DNA sequence: TGTGCCAGCAGTGAGGTCGGGACAGGGGGCTACGAGCAGTACTTC. Amino acids: CASSEVGTGGYEQYF.

The J gene is TRBJ1-2, the V gene TRBV28, with D hard to call. The germline gives CDR1 MDHEN, CDR2 SYDVKM. Between the trimmed V and J ends, which lost 5 bases and 4 bases, there was a span of 8 bases. The CDR3 spans 12 residues. The CDR3 here is CASSGSGYGYTF. As DNA, the CDR3 is TGTGCCAGCAGTGGGTCTGGCTATGGCTACACCTTC.

V and J are TRBV7-2 and TRBJ2-7; TRBD1 is a possible D gene (6 bases). CDR3 length equals 15 residues. V was shortened by 2 bases and J by 1 base, with 12 bases between the two germline ends. Germline V gene lookup returns CDR1 SGHTA and CDR2 FQGNSA. The CDR3 spells CASSLRQASSYEQYF. The CDR3, as DNA: TGTGCCAGCAGCTTACGACAGGCCTCTTCCTACGAGCAGTACTTC.

The chain has TRBV6-5 and TRBJ2-7; D is uncertain. Germline V gene lookup returns CDR1 MNHEY and CDR2 SVGAGI. The germline V and J ends were trimmed by 2 bases and 4 bases, with 15 bases remaining between them. The CDR3 totals 15 residues. This CDR3 reads CASSYATAPPYEQYF. Written as DNA, the CDR3 is TGTGCCAGCAGTTACGCTACAGCTCCTCCTTACGAGCAGTACTTC.

This clone was seen a single time. The CDR3 spells CASSAGQTRPPLHF. DNA for the CDR3: TGTGCCAGCAGTGCGGGACAGACCCGGCCGCCCCTCCACTTT. The J gene is TRBJ1-6, the V gene TRBV14; 7 bases fit TRBD1. The germline V gene encodes CDR1 SGHDN and CDR2 FVKESK. Germline trimming cut 6 bases from V and 13 bases from J; bases unmatched to any gene: 12. The CDR3 contains 14 residues.

The chain couples TRBV28 to TRBJ1-1, with a possible D match to TRBD1 (5 bases). The germline V gene encodes CDR1 MDHEN and CDR2 SYDVKM. V was pared by 3 bases and J by 5 bases, with 10 bases between. CDR3 length equals 13 residues. The CDR3 DNA is TGTGCCAGCAGTTTTCAGGGAAGGACTGAAGCTTTCTTT. Translated: CASSFQGRTEAFF.

V is TRBV6-5 and J is TRBJ2-1; unclear D gene. V was cut by 4 bases and J by 0 bases, with 13 bases left in between. Germline assignment: CDR1 MNHEY and CDR2 SVGAGI. CDR3 length equals 16 residues. CDR3: CASSLLVRSSYNEQFF. The DNA for the CDR3 is TGTGCCAGCAGTTTATTGGTGCGGAGCTCCTACAATGAGCAGTTCTTC.

The rearrangement links TRBV5-6 to TRBJ2-7, with TRBD1 identical over 12 bases. Germline values: CDR1 SGHDT, CDR2 YYEEEE. V was pared by 4 bases and J by 6 bases, with 8 bases of the junction left unmatched. CDR3 length: 15 amino acids. The CDR3 coding sequence is TGTGCCAGCAGCCAGGGGGACAGGGGGCAAGGCGAGCAGTACTTC. Translated: CASSQGDRGQGEQYF.

This chain connects TRBV11-3 to TRBJ2-1; TRBD2 agrees at 7 bases. There are 16 residues in the CDR3. V gave up 5 bases and J gave up 0 bases; unmatched junction bases: 7. The germline gives CDR1 SGHNT, CDR2 YENEEA. For the CDR3, the DNA is TGTGCCAGCAGCCCGGGACTACTGAGCTCCTACAATGAGCAGTTCTTC. Its protein is CASSPGLLSSYNEQFF.

The chain uses TRBV6-5 and TRBJ2-1; the D is unclear. Trimming stripped 7 bases from V and 4 bases from J, with 5 bases between. The CDR3 length is 11 residues. Germline values: CDR1 MNHEY, CDR2 SVGAGI. Here the CDR3 DNA reads TGTGCCAGCACTAAATACAATGAGCAGTTCTTC. Protein: CASTKYNEQFF.

This chain uses TRBV29-1 with TRBJ2-2, with 11 bases matching TRBD2. The germline V gene has CDR1 SQVTM and CDR2 ANQGSEA. V shed 6 bases and J 1 base; nucleotides not matched to a gene: 7. This CDR3 has 16 amino acids. The CDR3 DNA reads TGCAGCGTCGACCTTAGCGGGAGGGGGAACACCGGGGAGCTGTTTTTT. This gives the protein CSVDLSGRGNTGELFF.

The rearrangement joins TRBV19 to TRBJ1-1; 7 bases match TRBD1. V shed 5 bases and J 5 bases; nucleotides not matched to a gene: 8. CDR3 length equals 14 residues. Germline assignment: CDR1 LNHDA and CDR2 SQIVND (reference sequence). The CDR3 reads CASSLGTAGTEAFF. The CDR3 DNA follows: TGTGCCAGTAGTCTAGGGACAGCTGGTACTGAAGCTTTCTTT.

The chain is built from TRBV7-2 and TRBJ2-7; 8 nucleotides agree with TRBD1. The germline CDR1 and CDR2 sequences are SGHTA and FQGNSA. The J segment lost 3 bases and the V segment lost 5 bases, leaving 12 bases of the junction unmatched. This CDR3 contains 16 residues. The chain's CDR3 is CASSNHGTGSFYEQYF. In nucleotides, the CDR3 is TGTGCCAGCAGCAACCACGGGACAGGCTCGTTCTACGAGCAGTACTTC.

The chain recombines TRBV5-1 with TRBJ2-6; D gene ambiguous. Germline CDR1 SGHRS, CDR2 YFSETQ. This CDR3 spans 18 amino acids. The germline V and J ends were trimmed by 4 bases and 0 bases, with 17 bases remaining between them. The CDR3 is CASSPSLGWDSGANVLTF. The DNA for the CDR3 is TGCGCCAGCAGCCCGTCCTTAGGTTGGGACTCTGGGGCCAACGTCCTGACTTTC.

The CDR3 region is CASSVNGGFGEKLFF. In DNA form, the CDR3 reads TGTGCCAGCAGCGTCAACGGGGGGTTCGGGGAAAAACTGTTTTTT. The genes are TRBV9 and TRBJ1-4; a possible D gene is TRBD1 (5 bases). Trimming removed 2 bases from V and 8 bases from J, with 16 bases in between. The CDR3 has 15 amino acids. Per the germline V gene, CDR1 is SGDLS and CDR2 is YYNGEE. Based on the CDR3 plus reference TRBV9 and TRBJ1-4, the full variable domain is DSGVTQTPKHLITATGQRVTLRCSPRSGDLSVYWYQQSLDQGLQFLIQYYNGEERAKGNILERFSAQQFPDLHSELNLSSLELGDSALYFCASSVNGGFGEKLFFGSGTQLSVL.

V gene TRBV5-5 combines with J gene TRBJ2-3; D gene ambiguous. The germline V gene has CDR1 SGHKS and CDR2 YYEKEE (reference sequence). The CDR3 spans 14 residues. Trimming left V 10 bases short and J 0 bases short, with 15 bases between. CDR3 DNA sequence: TGTGCCGGTTCAAGAGGATTAAGCACAGATACGCAGTATTTT. Protein: CAGSRGLSTDTQYF.

The V call is TRBV14, the J call TRBJ2-1; the D gene is possibly TRBD1 (6 bases). This CDR3 comprises 13 residues. V lost 4 bases to trimming and J lost 11 bases, with 15 bases between them. Germline CDR1 is SGHDN and CDR2 is FVKESK. The CDR3 loop is CASSPHGQLKQFF. CDR3 sequence (DNA): TGTGCCAGCAGCCCGCATGGACAGCTTAAGCAGTTCTTC.